The T cell receptor (beta chain) under discussion was sequenced for a study of control samples from healthy donors and cancer patients. TCRdb's table, derived via immunoSEQ multiplex PCR, lists solely in-frame clones and lacks some. The sample includes approximately 170,000 clones, roughly 91% of them seen just once. Deletions cut 4 bases from V and 6 bases from J, with 11 bases between. There are 13 residues in the CDR3. Germline CDR1 reads KGHDR; CDR2 reads SFDVKD. This clone has more than one count but fewer than ten. This chain uses TRBV24-1 with TRBJ1-2; no definite D call. This clonotype originated in a woman in her 30s in good health. The sequencing input was blood. The DNA for the CDR3 is TGTGCCACCAGTGACCCCCCAAGAAATGGCTACACCTTC. It codes for CATSDPPRNGYTF.